This T cell receptor (beta chain) was captured by sequencing in a study of T-cell memory formation after mild COVID-19. Study in general: TCR clustering was largely donor specific.

Germline CDR1 SGHRS, CDR2 YFSETQ. This CDR3 region has 16 residues. V was clipped by 3 bases and J by 3 bases; unmatched bases: 7. Regarding the study as a whole: The pre-infection memory compartment contained some responding clones, suggesting cross-reactive memory joined.

As regards this clonotype: Its specificity is unknown.

Via MiXCR, TCRdb re-called the 5' RACE reads, giving one row per CDR3 protein. The table has 300,000 to 400,000 distinct CDR3 sequences, more than 15% seen once. This sequence was found in a man between 18 and 35 years old who had mild COVID-19 (a few samples of this study predate the infection). Cell type and time point are not known. The rearrangement uses TRBV5-1 and TRBJ2-2; 8 positions agree with TRBD1. The sequenced material came from PBMCs or a T cell subset sorted from them (not recorded which). The CDR3 sequence: CASSSTPGQDTGELFF. The DNA of the CDR3 is TGCGCCAGCAGCTCGACGCCGGGACAGGACACCGGGGAGCTGTTTTTT. The whole variable domain, filled in from reference TRBV5-1 and TRBJ2-2, reads KAGVTQTPRYLIKTRGQQVTLSCSPISGHRSVSWYQQTPGQGLQFLFEYFSETQRNKGNFPGRFSGRQFSNSRSEMNVSTLELGDSALYLCASSSTPGQDTGELFFGEGSRLTVL.